These 2 T cell receptor beta chains originate from one sample sequenced in a study of human versus mouse CDR3 diversity and MHC coevolution. Sequencing used immunoSEQ multiplex PCR; TCRdb keeps in-frame clones, though not all of them. The table lists 50,000 to 65,000 clones, 90% to 95% of them singletons. Sequences were obtained from naive CD4+ T cells from blood. Subset given: CD45RO-negative CD62L-positive naive CD4 T cells. The receptors stem from a person between 60 and 69 years old in good health.

The chain combines TRBV19 with TRBJ2-5; 8 bases map to TRBD2. The end of the DNA fits TRBJ2-7 better, so the J call may be wrong. Looked up from germline, CDR1 is LNHDA and CDR2 is SQIVND (reference sequence). This CDR3 region has 14 residues. The CDR3 reads CASSLGLASYEQYF. The DNA for the CDR3 is TGTGCCAGTAGTCTCGGACTAGCTTCCTACGAGCAGTACTTC.

The V call is TRBV5-1, the J call TRBJ2-5; 7 bases match TRBD1. The end of the DNA is better explained by TRBJ2-7, so the J call may be wrong. The CDR3 runs to 13 residues. CDR1 is SGHRS, CDR2 YFSETQ, per germline. Here the CDR3 DNA reads TGCGCCAGCAGCTTGGCCGGGACAGACGAGCAGTACTTC. It translates to CASSLAGTDEQYF.